The text below deals with one T cell receptor beta chain. Methods used by the authors: Amplification with reference gene primers provided the estimates of nucleated cell counts. Profiled with immunoSEQ multiplex PCR; TCRdb holds only in-frame clones, not every one. V and J calls and clone size are those listed in that table; D and trimming were worked out from the DNA. Altogether 250,000 or so clones are present, approximately 86% being singletons, with the ten largest covering under 3%. The data belong to a study of blood T cell repertoires in COVID-19. For the study at large: Sample material is recorded as cDNA or gDNA derived from T cells, B-cell-depleted T cells, or PBMCs.

Participant age was about 18 to 89 years, and participants resided in about two dozen US areas. Cohorts were determined from participant-reported clinical history. V was cut by 3 bases and J by 4 bases, with 22 bases left in between. The germline V gene encodes CDR1 SGHAT and CDR2 FQNNGV. This CDR3 has 17 residues. The sequence came from a woman aged 18-35 years who had recovered from COVID-19. Sample: PBMCs or T cells enriched from blood (not recorded which). V gene TRBV11-2 combines with J gene TRBJ2-7; D possibly corresponds to TRBD1 (6 bases). CDR3 nucleotides: TGTGCCAGCAGCTTCCCGATAGGACCAGGGGAACAATACGAGCAGTACTTC. This codes for CASSFPIGPGEQYEQYF.